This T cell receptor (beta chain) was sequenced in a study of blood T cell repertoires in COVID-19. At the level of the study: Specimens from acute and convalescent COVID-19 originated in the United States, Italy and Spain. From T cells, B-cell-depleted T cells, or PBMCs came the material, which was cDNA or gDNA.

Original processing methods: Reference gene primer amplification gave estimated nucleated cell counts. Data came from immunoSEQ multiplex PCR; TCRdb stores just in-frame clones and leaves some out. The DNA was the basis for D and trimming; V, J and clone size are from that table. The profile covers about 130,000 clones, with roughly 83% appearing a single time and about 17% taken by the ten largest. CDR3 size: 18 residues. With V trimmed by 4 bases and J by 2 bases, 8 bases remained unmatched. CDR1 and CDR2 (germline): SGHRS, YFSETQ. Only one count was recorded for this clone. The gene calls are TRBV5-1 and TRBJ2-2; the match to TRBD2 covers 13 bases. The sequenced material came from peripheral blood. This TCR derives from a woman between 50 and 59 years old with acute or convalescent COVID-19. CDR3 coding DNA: TGCGCCAGCAGCCTTTGGACTAGCGGGGGAAGCAACACCGGGGAGCTGTTTTTT. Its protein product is CASSLWTSGGSNTGELFF.